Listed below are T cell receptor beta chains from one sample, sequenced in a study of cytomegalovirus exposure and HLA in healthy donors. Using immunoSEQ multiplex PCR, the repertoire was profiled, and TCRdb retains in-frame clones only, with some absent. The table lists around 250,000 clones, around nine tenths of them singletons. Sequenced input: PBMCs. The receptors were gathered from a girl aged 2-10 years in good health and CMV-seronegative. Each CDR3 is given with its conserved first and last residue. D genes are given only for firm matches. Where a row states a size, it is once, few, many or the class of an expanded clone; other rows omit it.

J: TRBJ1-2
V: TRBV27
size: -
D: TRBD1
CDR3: CASRRTGFSYGYTF
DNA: TGTGCCAGCAGGAGGACAGGGTTTTCCTATGGCTACACCTTC

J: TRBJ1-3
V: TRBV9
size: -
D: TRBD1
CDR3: CASSGQGQLGNTIYF
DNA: TGTGCCAGCAGTGGACAGGGGCAGCTCGGAAACACCATATATTTT

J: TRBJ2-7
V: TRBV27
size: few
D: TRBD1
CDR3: CASSPGQAYEQYF
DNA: TGTGCCAGCAGTCCAGGACAGGCGTACGAGCAGTACTTC

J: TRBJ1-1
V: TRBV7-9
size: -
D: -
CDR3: CASSAGRAPEKAFF
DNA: TGTGCCAGCAGCGCCGGGCGGGCACCGGAGAAAGCTTTCTTT

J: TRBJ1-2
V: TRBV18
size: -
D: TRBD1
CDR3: CASSQGTANYGYTF
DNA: TGCGCCAGCTCACAAGGGACAGCTAACTATGGCTACACCTTC

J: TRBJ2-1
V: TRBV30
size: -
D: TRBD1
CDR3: CAWRPGTARSYNEQFF
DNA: TGTGCCTGGAGACCGGGGACAGCTCGCTCCTACAATGAGCAGTTCTTC

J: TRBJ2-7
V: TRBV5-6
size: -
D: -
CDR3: CASSLFEGTYEQYF
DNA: TGTGCCAGCAGCTTGTTCGAGGGAACCTACGAGCAGTACTTC

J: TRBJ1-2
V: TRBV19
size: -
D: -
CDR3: CASSMREFHYGYTF
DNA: TGTGCCAGTAGTATGAGGGAATTCCACTATGGCTACACCTTC

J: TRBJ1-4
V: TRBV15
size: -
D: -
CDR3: CATRGGEKLFF
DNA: TGTGCCACCAGGGGGGGTGAAAAACTGTTTTTT

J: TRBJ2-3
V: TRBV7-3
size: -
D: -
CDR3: CASSSQAADTQYF
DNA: TGTGCCAGCAGCTCCCAGGCCGCAGATACGCAGTATTTT

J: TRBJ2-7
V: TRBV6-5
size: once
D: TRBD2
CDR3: CASSSTGLAGVEQYF
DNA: TGTGCCAGCAGTTCGACGGGACTAGCGGGGGTCGAGCAGTACTTC

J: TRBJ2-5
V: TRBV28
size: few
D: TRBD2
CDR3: CASSSRLADPQETQYF
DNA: TGTGCCAGCAGTTCAAGACTAGCGGATCCCCAAGAGACCCAGTACTTC

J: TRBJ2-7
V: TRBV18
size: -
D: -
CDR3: CASSPRTSPNEQYF
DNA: TGTGCCAGCTCACCACGTACTAGCCCCAACGAGCAGTACTTC

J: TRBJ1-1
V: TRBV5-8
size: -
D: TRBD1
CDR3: CASSLLRTGASEAFF
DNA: TGTGCCAGCAGCTTGCTCCGGACAGGGGCATCTGAAGCTTTCTTT

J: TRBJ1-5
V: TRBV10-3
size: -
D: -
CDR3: CASHGSNQPQHF
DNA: TGTGCCAGTCACGGGAGCAATCAGCCCCAGCATTTT

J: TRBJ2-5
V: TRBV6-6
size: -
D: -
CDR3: CASKSGFGQVETQYF
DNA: TGTGCCAGCAAATCGGGTTTTGGACAAGTTGAGACCCAGTACTTC

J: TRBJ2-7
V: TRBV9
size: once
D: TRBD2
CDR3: CASSVGTSYEQYF
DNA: TGTGCCAGCAGCGTAGGGACTAGCTACGAGCAGTACTTC

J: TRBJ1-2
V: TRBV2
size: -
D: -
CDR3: CASSEVAVPRGYTF
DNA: TGTGCCAGCAGTGAGGTTGCGGTCCCTCGAGGCTACACCTTC

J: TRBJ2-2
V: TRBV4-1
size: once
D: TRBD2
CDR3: CASSQETGGHTGELFF
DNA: TGCGCCAGCAGCCAAGAGACGGGGGGGCACACCGGGGAGCTGTTTTTT

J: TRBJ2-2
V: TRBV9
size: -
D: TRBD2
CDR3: CASSTRTSGSEGTGELFF
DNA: TGTGCCAGCAGCACCAGGACTAGCGGGAGTGAAGGCACCGGGGAGCTGTTTTTT

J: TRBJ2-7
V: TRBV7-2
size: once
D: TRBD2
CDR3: CASSLGGLAVYEQYF
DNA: TGTGCCAGCAGCTTAGGGGGACTAGCGGTATACGAGCAGTACTTC

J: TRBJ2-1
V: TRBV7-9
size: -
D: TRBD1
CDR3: CASSHRTGRNEQFF
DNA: TGTGCCAGCAGCCATAGGACAGGTAGGAATGAGCAGTTCTTC

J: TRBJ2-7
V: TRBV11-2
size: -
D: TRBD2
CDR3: CASSLSPPTSGATYEQYF
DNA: TGTGCCAGCAGCTTAAGCCCCCCGACTAGCGGAGCCACCTACGAGCAGTACTTC

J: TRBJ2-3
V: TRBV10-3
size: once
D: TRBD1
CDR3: CAISEPPTGEITDTQYF
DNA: TGTGCCATCAGTGAGCCCCCGACAGGGGAAATCACAGATACGCAGTATTTT

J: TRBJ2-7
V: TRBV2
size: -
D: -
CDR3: CASSRDTYEQYF
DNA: TGTGCCAGCAGCCGGGACACCTACGAGCAGTACTTC

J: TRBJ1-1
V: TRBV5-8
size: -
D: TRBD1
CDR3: CASSLGTGWNTEAFF
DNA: TGTGCCAGCAGCTTGGGGACAGGGTGGAACACTGAAGCTTTCTTT

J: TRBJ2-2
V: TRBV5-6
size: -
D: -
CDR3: CASSFGPGELFF
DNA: TGTGCCAGCAGCTTCGGTCCCGGGGAGCTGTTTTTT

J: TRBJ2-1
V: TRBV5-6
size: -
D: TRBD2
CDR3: CASSSGGYNEQFF
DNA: TGTGCCAGCAGTAGCGGGGGGTACAATGAGCAGTTCTTC

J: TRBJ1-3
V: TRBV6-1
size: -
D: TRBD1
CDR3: CASSESSGGTGNTIYF
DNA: TGTGCCAGCAGTGAAAGCTCAGGGGGCACGGGAAACACCATATATTTT

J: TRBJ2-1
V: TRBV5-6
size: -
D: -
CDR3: CASSLSSYNEQFF
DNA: TGTGCCAGCAGCCTCTCGTCCTACAATGAGCAGTTCTTC

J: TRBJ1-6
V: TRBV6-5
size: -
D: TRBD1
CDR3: CASSEQGNSPLHF
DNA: TGTGCCAGCAGTGAACAGGGGAATTCACCCCTCCACTTT

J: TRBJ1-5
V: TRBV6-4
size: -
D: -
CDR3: CASSDSEGQPQHF
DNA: TGTGCCAGCAGTGACTCGGAGGGCCAGCCCCAGCATTTT

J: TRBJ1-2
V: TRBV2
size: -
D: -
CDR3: CASRSQRTLGYTF
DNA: TGTGCCAGCAGGAGTCAAAGGACACTTGGCTACACCTTC

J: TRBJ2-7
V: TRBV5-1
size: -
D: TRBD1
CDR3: CASSLAKTGESEQYF
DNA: TGCGCCAGCAGCTTGGCTAAGACAGGGGAATCCGAGCAGTACTTC

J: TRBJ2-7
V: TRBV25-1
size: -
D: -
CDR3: CASSDGTYEQYF
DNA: TGTGCCAGCAGTGATGGCACCTACGAGCAGTACTTC

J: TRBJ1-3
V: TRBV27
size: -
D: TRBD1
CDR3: CASSLFLGGGNTIYF
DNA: TGTGCCAGCAGTTTATTTTTAGGGGGCGGAAACACCATATATTTT

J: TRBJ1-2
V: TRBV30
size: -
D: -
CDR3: CAWSEEYGYTF
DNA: TGTGCCTGGAGTGAGGAGTATGGCTACACCTTC

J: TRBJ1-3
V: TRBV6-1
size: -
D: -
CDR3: CASSAGSTGNTIYF
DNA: TGTGCCAGCAGTGCCGGGTCTACTGGAAACACCATATATTTT

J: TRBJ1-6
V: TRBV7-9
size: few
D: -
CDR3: CASSSPGEGNSPLHF
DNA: TGTGCCAGCAGCTCGCCGGGGGAAGGTAATTCACCCCTCCACTTT

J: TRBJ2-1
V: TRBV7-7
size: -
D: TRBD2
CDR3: CASSLTGTSGYHEQFF
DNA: TGTGCCAGCAGCTTAACCGGGACTAGCGGGTATCATGAGCAGTTCTTC

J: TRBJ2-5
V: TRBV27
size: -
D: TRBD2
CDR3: CASSFLRLAGEQETQYF
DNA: TGTGCCAGCAGTTTTCTCCGACTAGCGGGGGAACAAGAGACCCAGTACTTC

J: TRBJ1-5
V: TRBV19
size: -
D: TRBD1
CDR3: CASSRGQGLNQPQHF
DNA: TGTGCCAGTAGTCGGGGACAGGGACTCAATCAGCCCCAGCATTTT

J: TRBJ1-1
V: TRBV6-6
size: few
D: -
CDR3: CASSGMNTEAFF
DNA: TGTGCCAGCAGCGGGATGAACACTGAAGCTTTCTTT

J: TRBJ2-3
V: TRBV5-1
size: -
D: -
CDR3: CASSLDKRFTDTQYF
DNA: TGCGCCAGCAGCTTGGATAAGAGGTTCACAGATACGCAGTATTTT

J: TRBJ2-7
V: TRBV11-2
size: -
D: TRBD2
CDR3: CASSLAPLSGGGTYEQYF
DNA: TGTGCCAGCAGCTTAGCTCCCCTTAGCGGGGGAGGAACCTACGAGCAGTACTTC